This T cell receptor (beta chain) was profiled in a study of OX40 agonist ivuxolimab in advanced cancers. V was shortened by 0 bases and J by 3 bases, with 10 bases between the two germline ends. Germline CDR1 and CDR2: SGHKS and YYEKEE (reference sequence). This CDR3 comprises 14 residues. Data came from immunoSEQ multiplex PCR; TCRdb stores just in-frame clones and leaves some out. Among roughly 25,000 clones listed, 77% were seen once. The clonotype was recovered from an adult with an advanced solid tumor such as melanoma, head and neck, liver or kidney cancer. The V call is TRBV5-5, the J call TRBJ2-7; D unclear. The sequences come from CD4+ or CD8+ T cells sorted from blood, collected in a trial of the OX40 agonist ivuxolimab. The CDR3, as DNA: TGTGCCAGCAGCTTGGACCCGGCCGGCTACGAGCAGTACTTC. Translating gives CASSLDPAGYEQYF.